One and the same sample provided the 8 T cell receptor beta chains below, sequenced in a study of blood T cell repertoires in COVID-19. Sequencing used immunoSEQ multiplex PCR; TCRdb keeps in-frame clones, though not all of them. This table has about 360,000 clones, about 90% appearing once. The sequencing input was PBMCs or T cells enriched from blood (not recorded which). The origin of the receptors is a man between 35 and 55 years old in a cohort exposed to, infected with or recovered from COVID-19 (not recorded which).

The J gene is TRBJ2-7, the V gene TRBV19; 9 positions agree with TRBD1. The germline V gene encodes CDR1 LNHDA and CDR2 SQIVND (reference sequence). The CDR3 has 12 amino acids. Germline trimming cut 6 bases from V and 7 bases from J; bases unmatched to any gene: 4. The DNA of the CDR3 is TGTGCCAGTAGGGGACAGGGTGGGGAGCAGTACTTC. The encoded protein is CASRGQGGEQYF.

In nucleotides, the CDR3 is TGCGCCAGCAGCCAAGTGGGACAGGGGTTGACCGGGGAGCTGTTTTTT. Amino acid sequence: CASSQVGQGLTGELFF. V usage is TRBV4-1 and J usage is TRBJ2-2, with 10 positions matching TRBD1. Germline loops: CDR1 MGHRA, CDR2 YSYEKL. The CDR3 runs to 16 residues. After removal of 1 base from V and 5 bases from J, the junction contained 4 bases not matched to a gene.

A word on this clone: Other DNA sequences in the same sample also yield this CDR3. The gene calls are TRBV11-2 and TRBJ2-7; D not resolved. The V and J ends lost 1 base and 4 bases respectively, with 8 bases between them. Germline V gene lookup returns CDR1 SGHAT and CDR2 FQNNGV. This CDR3 contains 13 residues. The CDR3 region is CASSLGGSYEQYF. CDR3 nucleotides: TGTGCCAGCAGCTTAGGCGGTTCTTACGAGCAGTACTTC.

The chain links TRBV19 to TRBJ2-7; 11 positions match TRBD1. With V trimmed by 5 bases and J by 3 bases, 12 bases remained unmatched. The germline gives CDR1 LNHDA, CDR2 SQIVND (reference sequence). The length of the CDR3 is 17 residues. The CDR3 DNA follows: TGTGCCAGTAGTCCGAAGGGAGGGGACAGGGGGAGCTACGAGCAGTACTTC. Translating it yields CASSPKGGDRGSYEQYF.

Concerning this clone: At one end the junction does not follow the germline gene, possibly because of a read error. The chain carries TRBV29-1 and TRBJ2-1; tentative D call: TRBD2 (5 bases). Germline loops: CDR1 SQVTM, CDR2 ANQGSEA. The CDR3 contains 11 residues. The CDR3 coding sequence is TGCAGCGTTCAAGAGCGGTTAGAGCAGTTCTTC. Protein: CSVQERLEQFF.

The CDR3 DNA follows: TGTGCCAGCAGCTTAGATCGGAGAGGGCAGGCTTTCTTT. It codes for CASSLDRRGQAFF. The rearrangement links TRBV11-2 to TRBJ1-1; D is undetermined. The CDR3 consists of 13 residues. V lost 0 bases and J 11 bases, leaving 13 bases between the germline ends. CDR1 and CDR2 (germline): SGHAT, FQNNGV.

The chain carries TRBV5-1 and TRBJ1-4; 8 bases are a match to TRBD1. CDR1 is SGHRS and CDR2 is YFSETQ in the germline V gene. Germline trimming cut 5 bases from V and 7 bases from J; bases unmatched to any gene: 10. CDR3 length: 15 residues. The CDR3 spells CASSTAPDRAEKLFF. CDR3 coding DNA: TGCGCCAGCAGTACCGCCCCGGACAGGGCTGAAAAACTGTTTTTT.

The J gene is TRBJ2-7, the V gene TRBV6-5; a weak D match, TRBD2 (6 bases). Germline V gene sequence: CDR1 MNHEY, CDR2 SVGAGI. Trimming removed 6 bases at V and 3 bases at J, with 18 bases between. The CDR3 runs to 15 residues. Written as DNA, the CDR3 is TGTGCCAGCAGGAGAGCAACTAGCAAGATCTACGAGCAGTACTTC. Residues: CASRRATSKIYEQYF.